This T cell receptor beta chain derives from a study of OX40 agonist ivuxolimab in advanced cancers. Study-wide context: Patients enrolled in dose escalation were diagnosed with hepatocellular carcinoma, melanoma, renal cell or head and neck cancer. A history of anti-PD-1, anti-PD-L1 or anti-CTLA-4 therapy was acceptable, and 40% had some. One patient with hepatocellular carcinoma and two with cutaneous melanoma, three in all, had partial responses.

Some clones are missing from TCRdb's copy, which holds only in-frame ones; the method was immunoSEQ multiplex PCR. The sample records almost 80,000 clones, approximately 80% being singletons. This clone was seen just once. Germline V gene lookup returns CDR1 LNHDA and CDR2 SQIVND (reference sequence). Trimming stripped 1 base from V and 2 bases from J, with 16 bases between. This CDR3 comprises 17 residues. The source is an adult with an advanced solid tumor such as melanoma, head and neck, liver or kidney cancer. Source: CD4+ or CD8+ T cells sorted from blood, taken in a trial of the OX40 agonist ivuxolimab. The V gene is TRBV19, the J gene TRBJ2-3; D not resolved. CDR3 loop: CASSIVWSPWATDTQYF. Here the CDR3 DNA reads TGTGCCAGTAGTATAGTCTGGAGCCCGTGGGCCACAGATACGCAGTATTTT.